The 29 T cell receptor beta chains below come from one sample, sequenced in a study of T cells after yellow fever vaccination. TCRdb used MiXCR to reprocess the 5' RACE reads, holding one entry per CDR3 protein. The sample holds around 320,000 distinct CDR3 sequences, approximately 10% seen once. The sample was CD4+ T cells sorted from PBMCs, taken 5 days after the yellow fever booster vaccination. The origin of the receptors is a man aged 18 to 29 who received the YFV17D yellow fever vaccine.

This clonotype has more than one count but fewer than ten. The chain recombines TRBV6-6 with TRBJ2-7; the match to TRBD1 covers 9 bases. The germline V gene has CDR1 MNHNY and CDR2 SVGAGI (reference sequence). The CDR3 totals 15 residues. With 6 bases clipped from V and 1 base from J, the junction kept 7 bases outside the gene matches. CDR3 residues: CASSAPGQGSYEQYF. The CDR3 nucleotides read TGTGCCAGCAGCGCTCCGGGACAGGGATCCTACGAGCAGTACTTC.

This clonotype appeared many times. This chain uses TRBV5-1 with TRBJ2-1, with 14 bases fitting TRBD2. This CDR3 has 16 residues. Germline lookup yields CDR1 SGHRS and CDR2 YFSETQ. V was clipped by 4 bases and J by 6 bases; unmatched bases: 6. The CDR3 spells CASSRGTSGGPNEQFF. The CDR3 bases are TGCGCCAGCAGCCGCGGGACTAGCGGGGGCCCCAATGAGCAGTTCTTC.

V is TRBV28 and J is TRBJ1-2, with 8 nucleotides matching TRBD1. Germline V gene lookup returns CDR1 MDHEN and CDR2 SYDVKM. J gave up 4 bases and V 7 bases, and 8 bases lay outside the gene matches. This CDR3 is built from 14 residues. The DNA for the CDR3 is TGTGCCAGCACCCCCGGACAGGGAGGCTATGGCTACACCTTC. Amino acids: CASTPGQGGYGYTF.

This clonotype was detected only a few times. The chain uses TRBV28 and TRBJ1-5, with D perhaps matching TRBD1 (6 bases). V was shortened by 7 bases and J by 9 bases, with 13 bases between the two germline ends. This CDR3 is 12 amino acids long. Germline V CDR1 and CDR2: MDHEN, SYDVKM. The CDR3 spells CASIGGRRPQHF. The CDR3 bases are TGTGCCAGCATAGGGGGACGGCGGCCCCAGCATTTT.

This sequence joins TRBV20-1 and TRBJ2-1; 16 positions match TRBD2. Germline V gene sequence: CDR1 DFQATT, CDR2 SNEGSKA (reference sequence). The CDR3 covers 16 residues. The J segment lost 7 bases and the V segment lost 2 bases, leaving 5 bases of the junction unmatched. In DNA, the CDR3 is TGCAGTGCTAGACCTGGGACTAGCGGGGGGGTAAATGAGCAGTTCTTC. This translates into CSARPGTSGGVNEQFF.

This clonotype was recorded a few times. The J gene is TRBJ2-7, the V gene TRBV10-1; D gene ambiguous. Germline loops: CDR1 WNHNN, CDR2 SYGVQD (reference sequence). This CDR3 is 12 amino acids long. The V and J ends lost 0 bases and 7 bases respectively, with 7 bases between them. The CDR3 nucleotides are TGCGCCAGCAGTGAGTCAGTGGGGGAGCAGTACTTC. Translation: CASSESVGEQYF.

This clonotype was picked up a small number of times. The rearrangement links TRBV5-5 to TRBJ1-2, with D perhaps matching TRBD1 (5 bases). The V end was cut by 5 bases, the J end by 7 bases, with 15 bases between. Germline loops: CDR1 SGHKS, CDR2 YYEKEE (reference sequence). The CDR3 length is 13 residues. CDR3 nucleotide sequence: TGTGCCAGCAGTGTGTTAGGGGATGGTGGCTACACCTTC. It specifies CASSVLGDGGYTF.

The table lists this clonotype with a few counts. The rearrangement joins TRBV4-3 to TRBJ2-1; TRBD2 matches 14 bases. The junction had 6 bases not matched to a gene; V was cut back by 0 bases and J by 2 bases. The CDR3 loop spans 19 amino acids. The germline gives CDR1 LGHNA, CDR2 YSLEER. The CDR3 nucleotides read TGCGCCAGCAGCCAAGAATTTGGGACTAGCGGGGGTCCCTACAATGAGCAGTTCTTC. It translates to CASSQEFGTSGGPYNEQFF.

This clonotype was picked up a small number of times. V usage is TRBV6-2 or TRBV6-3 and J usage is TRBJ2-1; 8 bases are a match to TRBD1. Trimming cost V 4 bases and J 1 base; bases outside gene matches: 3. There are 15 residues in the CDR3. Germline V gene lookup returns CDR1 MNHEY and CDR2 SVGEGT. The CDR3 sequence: CASSSGQGSYNEQFF. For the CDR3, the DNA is TGTGCCAGCAGTTCCGGACAGGGTTCCTACAATGAGCAGTTCTTC.

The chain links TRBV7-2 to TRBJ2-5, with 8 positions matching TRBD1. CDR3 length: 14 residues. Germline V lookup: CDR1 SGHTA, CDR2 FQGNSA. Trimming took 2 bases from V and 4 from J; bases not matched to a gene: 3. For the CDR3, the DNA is TGTGCCAGCAGCTTACAGACAGGGGTAGAGACCCAGTACTTC. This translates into CASSLQTGVETQYF.

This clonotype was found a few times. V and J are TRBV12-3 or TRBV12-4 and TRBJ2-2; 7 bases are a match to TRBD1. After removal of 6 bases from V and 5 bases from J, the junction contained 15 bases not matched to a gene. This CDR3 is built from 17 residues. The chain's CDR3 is CASRPTGAQGSTGELFF. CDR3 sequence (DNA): TGTGCCAGCAGGCCTACAGGGGCGCAAGGGAGTACCGGGGAGCTGTTTTTT.

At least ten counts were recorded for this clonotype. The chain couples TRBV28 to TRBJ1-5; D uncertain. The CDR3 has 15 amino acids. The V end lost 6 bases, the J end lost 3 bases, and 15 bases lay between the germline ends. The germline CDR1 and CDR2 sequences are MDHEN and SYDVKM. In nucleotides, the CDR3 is TGTGCCAGCAGCCAAGAGACTCTCCTCAATCAGCCCCAGCATTTT. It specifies CASSQETLLNQPQHF. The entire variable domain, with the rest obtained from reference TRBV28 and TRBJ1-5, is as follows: DVKVTQSSRYLVKRTGEKVFLECVQDMDHENMFWYRQDPGLGLRLIYFSYDVKMKEKGDIPEGYSVSREKKERFSLILESASTNQTSMYLCASSQETLLNQPQHFGDGTRLSIL.

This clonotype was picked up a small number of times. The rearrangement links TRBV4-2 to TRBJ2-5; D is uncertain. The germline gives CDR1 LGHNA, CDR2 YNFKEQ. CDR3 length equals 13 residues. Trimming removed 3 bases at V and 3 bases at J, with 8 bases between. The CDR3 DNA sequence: TGTGCCAGCAGCCAGATTGCAGAAGAGACCCAGTACTTC. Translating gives CASSQIAEETQYF.

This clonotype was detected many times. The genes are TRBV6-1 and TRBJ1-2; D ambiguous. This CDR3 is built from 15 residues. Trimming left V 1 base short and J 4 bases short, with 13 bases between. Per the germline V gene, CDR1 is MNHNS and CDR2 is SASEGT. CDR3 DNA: TGTGCCAGCAGTGAAGGGGCGGGCCCCGGCTATGGCTACACCTTC. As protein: CASSEGAGPGYGYTF.

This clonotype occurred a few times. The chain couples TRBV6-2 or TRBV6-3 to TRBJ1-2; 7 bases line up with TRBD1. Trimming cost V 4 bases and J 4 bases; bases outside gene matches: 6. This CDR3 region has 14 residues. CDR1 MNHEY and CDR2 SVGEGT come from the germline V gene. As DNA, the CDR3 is TGTGCCAGCAGTTCGGCGACAGGGAGCTATGGCTACACCTTC. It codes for CASSSATGSYGYTF.

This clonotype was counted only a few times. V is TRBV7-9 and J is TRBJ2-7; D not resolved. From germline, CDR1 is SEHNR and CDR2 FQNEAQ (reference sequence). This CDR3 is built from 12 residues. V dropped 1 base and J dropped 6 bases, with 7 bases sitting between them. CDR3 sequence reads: CASSLVQGEQYV. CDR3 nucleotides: TGTGCCAGCAGCTTAGTCCAAGGCGAGCAGTACGTC.

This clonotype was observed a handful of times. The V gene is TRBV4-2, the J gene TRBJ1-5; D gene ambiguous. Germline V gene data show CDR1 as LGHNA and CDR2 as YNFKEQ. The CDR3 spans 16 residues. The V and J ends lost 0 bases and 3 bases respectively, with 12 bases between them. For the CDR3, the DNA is TGTGCCAGCAGCCAAGATGTGTCCGAATTCAATCAGCCCCAGCATTTT. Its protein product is CASSQDVSEFNQPQHF.

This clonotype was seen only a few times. The CDR3 loop reads CATSDKGQPQHF. The CDR3 DNA is TGTGCCACCAGTGATAAGGGGCAGCCCCAGCATTTT. V is TRBV24-1 and J is TRBJ1-5, with a possible D match to TRBD1 (5 bases). Trimming removed 3 bases from V and 7 bases from J, with 6 bases in between. The CDR3 has 12 amino acids. CDR1 is KGHDR, CDR2 SFDVKD, per germline.

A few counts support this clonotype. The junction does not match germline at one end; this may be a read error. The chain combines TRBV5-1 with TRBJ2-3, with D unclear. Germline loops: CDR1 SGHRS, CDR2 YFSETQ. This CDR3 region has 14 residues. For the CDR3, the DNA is TGCGCCAGCACCTTGGCAGGTACACAAGATACGCAGTATTTT. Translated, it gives CASTLAGTQDTQYF.

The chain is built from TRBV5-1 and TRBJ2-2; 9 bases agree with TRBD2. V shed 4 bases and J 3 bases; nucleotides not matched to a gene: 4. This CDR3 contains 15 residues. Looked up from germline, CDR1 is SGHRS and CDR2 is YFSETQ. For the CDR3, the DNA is TGCGCCAGCAGCAAGGGACTAGCAGACACCGGGGAGCTGTTTTTT. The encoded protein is CASSKGLADTGELFF.

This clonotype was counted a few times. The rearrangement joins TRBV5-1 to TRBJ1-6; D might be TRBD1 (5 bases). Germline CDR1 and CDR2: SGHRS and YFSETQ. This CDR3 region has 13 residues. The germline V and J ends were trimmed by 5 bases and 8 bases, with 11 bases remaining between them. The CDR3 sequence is CASSEGGDSPLHF. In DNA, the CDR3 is TGCGCCAGCAGTGAGGGAGGGGATTCACCCCTCCACTTT. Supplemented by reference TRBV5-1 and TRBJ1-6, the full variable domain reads KAGVTQTPRYLIKTRGQQVTLSCSPISGHRSVSWYQQTPGQGLQFLFEYFSETQRNKGNFPGRFSGRQFSNSRSEMNVSTLELGDSALYLCASSEGGDSPLHFGNGTRLTVT.

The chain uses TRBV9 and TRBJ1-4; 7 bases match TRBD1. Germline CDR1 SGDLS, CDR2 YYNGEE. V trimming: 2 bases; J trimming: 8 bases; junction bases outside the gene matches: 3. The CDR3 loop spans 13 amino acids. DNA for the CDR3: TGTGCCAGCAGCGTGGGACAGAGGGAAAAACTGTTTTTT. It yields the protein CASSVGQREKLFF.

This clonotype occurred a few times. The CDR3 loop is CASSREGLMNTEAFF. Here the CDR3 DNA reads TGCGCCAGCAGCCGGGAAGGTCTGATGAACACTGAAGCTTTCTTT. The V and J genes are TRBV5-1 and TRBJ1-1; D gene uncertain. This CDR3 spans 15 amino acids. Germline loops: CDR1 SGHRS, CDR2 YFSETQ. V lost 4 bases and J 0 bases, leaving 13 bases between the germline ends.

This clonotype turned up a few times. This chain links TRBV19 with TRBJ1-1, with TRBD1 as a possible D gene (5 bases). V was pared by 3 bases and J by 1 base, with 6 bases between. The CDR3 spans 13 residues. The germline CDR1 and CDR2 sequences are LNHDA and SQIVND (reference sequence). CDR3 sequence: CASSMGTNTEAFF. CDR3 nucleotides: TGTGCCAGTAGTATGGGGACGAACACTGAAGCTTTCTTT.

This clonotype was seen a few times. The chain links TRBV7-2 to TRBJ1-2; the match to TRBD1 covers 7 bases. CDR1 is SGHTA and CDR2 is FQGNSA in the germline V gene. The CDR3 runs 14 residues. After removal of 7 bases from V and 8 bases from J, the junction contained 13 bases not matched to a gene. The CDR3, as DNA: TGTGCCAGCACCCACCGGGACAGCTATAACGGCTACACCTTC. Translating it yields CASTHRDSYNGYTF.

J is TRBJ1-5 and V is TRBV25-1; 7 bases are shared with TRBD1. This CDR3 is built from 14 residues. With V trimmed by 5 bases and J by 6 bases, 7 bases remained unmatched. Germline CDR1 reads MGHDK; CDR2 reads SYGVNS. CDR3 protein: CASSPPGGAQPQHF. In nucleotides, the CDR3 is TGTGCCAGCAGTCCACCAGGGGGAGCTCAGCCCCAGCATTTT. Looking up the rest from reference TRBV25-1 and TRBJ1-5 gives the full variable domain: EADIYQTPRYLVIGTGKKITLECSQTMGHDKMYWYQQDPGMELHLIHYSYGVNSTEKGDLSSESTVSRIRTEHFPLTLESARPSHTSQYLCASSPPGGAQPQHFGDGTRLSIL.

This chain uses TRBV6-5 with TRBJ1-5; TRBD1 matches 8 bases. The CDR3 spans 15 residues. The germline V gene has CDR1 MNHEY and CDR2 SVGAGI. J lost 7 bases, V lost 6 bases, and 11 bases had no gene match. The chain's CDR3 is CASSSGTGQVQPQHF. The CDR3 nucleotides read TGTGCCAGCAGCTCCGGGACAGGTCAGGTCCAGCCCCAGCATTTT.

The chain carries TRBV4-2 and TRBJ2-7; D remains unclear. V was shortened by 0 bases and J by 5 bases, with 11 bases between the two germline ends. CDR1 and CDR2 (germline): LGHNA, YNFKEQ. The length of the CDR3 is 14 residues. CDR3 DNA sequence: TGTGCCAGCAGCCAAGATCTGGGTATGGACGAGCAGTACGTC. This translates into CASSQDLGMDEQYV.

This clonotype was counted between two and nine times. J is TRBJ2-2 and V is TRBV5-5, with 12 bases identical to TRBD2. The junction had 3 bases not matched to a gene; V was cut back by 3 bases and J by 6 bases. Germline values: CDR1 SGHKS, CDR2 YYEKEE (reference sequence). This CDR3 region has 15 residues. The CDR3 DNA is TGTGCCAGCAGCTCCGGACTAGCGGGGCCCGGGGAGCTGTTTTTT. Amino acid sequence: CASSSGLAGPGELFF.